This is a list of T cell receptor beta chains from one sample in a study of blood T cell repertoires in COVID-19. TCRdb keeps only in-frame clones here, not all; method: immunoSEQ multiplex PCR. The sample yields approximately 210,000 clones, roughly 87% seen once. The sample taken for sequencing was peripheral blood. Source of these receptors: a man aged 40-55 years with active or convalescent COVID-19. Each CDR3 is given with its conserved first and last residue. The D gene is left open where the match is weak. Size is omitted from some rows. Given values are once, few, many or a class for expanded clones.

j_gene | v_gene | abundance | d_gene | CDR3nt | CDR3aa
TRBJ1-6 | TRBV5-1 | few | - | TGCGCCAGCAGCTTGGTCGGGACAACGGAATCACCCCTCCACTTT | CASSLVGTTESPLHF
TRBJ2-7 | TRBV7-8 | - | TRBD2 | TGTGCCAGCAGCCCTACTAGCGGGGGATCCTACGAGCAGTACTTC | CASSPTSGGSYEQYF
TRBJ1-5 | TRBV30 | - | - | TGTGCCTGGAGTCTTCAGGGCAATCAGCCCCAGCATTTT | CAWSLQGNQPQHF
TRBJ1-1 | TRBV5-1 | - | - | TGCGCCAGCAGCTTGGCCCCGGTGAACACTGAAGCTTTCTTT | CASSLAPVNTEAFF
TRBJ1-2 | TRBV7-8 | - | - | TGTGCCAGCAGCCTGAAACACCGGGATTCAAACTATGGCTACACCTTC | CASSLKHRDSNYGYTF
TRBJ1-5 | TRBV27 | - | - | TGTGCCAGCAGTTTACGAGCGGGTCCCGGGCAGCCCCAGCATTTT | CASSLRAGPGQPQHF
TRBJ1-5 | TRBV19 | - | - | TGTGCCAGTAGTATACGAGGGGGGGACAATCAGCCCCAGCATTTT | CASSIRGGDNQPQHF
TRBJ2-3 | TRBV3-1/TRBV3-2 | once | TRBD2 | TGTGCCAGCAGCCAAGTGGGTTGGGGACTAGGGACGCAGTATTTT | CASSQVGWGLGTQYF
TRBJ2-3 | TRBV28 | - | TRBD1 | TGTGCCAGTCTTACAGGGGTACTAGGATCAATTGTGAGCACAGATACGCAGTATTTT | CASLTGVLGSIVSTDTQYF
TRBJ1-2 | TRBV28 | - | TRBD1 | TGTGCCAGCAGTTCTCCCCCGGGACAGGGGGGCTATGGCTACACCTTC | CASSSPPGQGGYGYTF
TRBJ1-2 | TRBV10-3 | - | - | TGTGCCATCAGGCCTGCGGGGAACTCTAACTATGGCTACACCTTC | CAIRPAGNSNYGYTF
TRBJ1-2 | TRBV5-1 | - | TRBD1 | TGCGCCAGCAGCTTGCTGCTGGGACAGGGGGATTATGGCTACACCTTC | CASSLLLGQGDYGYTF
TRBJ1-1 | TRBV9 | - | TRBD1 | TGTGCCAGCAGCCCGACCGGGACAGGGGGCATAACTGAAGCTTTCTTT | CASSPTGTGGITEAFF
TRBJ2-7 | TRBV19 | once | TRBD2 | TGTGCCAGTAGTATTTGGACTAGCGGGGTCTACGAGCAGTACTTC | CASSIWTSGVYEQYF
TRBJ1-1 | TRBV5-4 | - | - | TGTGCCAGCAGCGTCGACATTCACACTGAAGCTTTCTTT | CASSVDIHTEAFF
TRBJ2-7 | TRBV5-4 | - | TRBD2 | TGTGCCAGCAGCCCGGGACTAGCGGATCTCTACGAGCAGTACTTC | CASSPGLADLYEQYF
TRBJ2-1 | TRBV6-4 | - | TRBD2 | TGTGCCAGCAGTGCTCGACTAGCGGGAGGGCCCCGGAATGAGCAGTTCTTC | CASSARLAGGPRNEQFF
TRBJ1-2 | TRBV20-1 | - | - | TGCAGTGCTAGTTCTACCGCCCTGGGGGCCTCCGACTATGGCTACACCTTC | CSASSTALGASDYGYTF
TRBJ2-6 | TRBV4-1 | - | - | TGCGCCAGCAGCCCTCCAGGGTCTGGGGCCAACGTCCTGACTTTC | CASSPPGSGANVLTF
TRBJ1-1 | TRBV29-1 | few | - | TGCAGCGTTGAAGATCAGCCCGGGATGGAAGCTTTCTTT | CSVEDQPGMEAFF
TRBJ1-5 | TRBV19 | - | TRBD1 | TGTGCCAGTAGGCAATCCGGGACAGGGGGCCCCTATAGCAATCAGCCCCAGCATTTT | CASRQSGTGGPYSNQPQHF
TRBJ2-5 | TRBV10-3 | - | - | TGTGCCATCAGTGAAGGGTGGCAGGAGGCGCAACAAGAGACCCAGTACTTC | CAISEGWQEAQQETQYF
TRBJ2-3 | TRBV19 | once | - | TGTGCCAGTAGTATAGGATGGCAGGGGTCCACAGATACGCAGTATTTT | CASSIGWQGSTDTQYF
TRBJ2-7 | TRBV15 | - | - | TGTGCCACCAGACAAGGGGCCCAGTACGAGCAGTACTTC | CATRQGAQYEQYF
TRBJ1-4 | TRBV5-4 | - | TRBD1 | TGTGCCAGCAGCTCCCGGGACAGTGAAAAACTGTTTTTT | CASSSRDSEKLFF
TRBJ1-1 | TRBV6-5 | - | TRBD1 | TGTGCCAGCAGTTACTCGGCCAGGGGGGCGGCCACTGAAGCTTTCTTT | CASSYSARGAATEAFF
TRBJ1-4 | TRBV6-6 | once | TRBD1 | TGTGCCAGCAAAACAGGGGATGAAAAACTGTTTTTT | CASKTGDEKLFF
TRBJ1-1 | TRBV9 | few | - | TGTGCCAGCAACCTCGGACAGACGAACACTGAAGCTTTCTTT | CASNLGQTNTEAFF
TRBJ1-5 | TRBV6-2/TRBV6-3 | - | - | TGTGCCAGCAGTCCCGGGACACGAATTCAGCCCCAGCATTTT | CASSPGTRIQPQHF
TRBJ1-2 | TRBV21-1 | - | - | TGTGCCAGCAGCCAAAACCGGGGAACTGAACATGGCTACACCTTC | CASSQNRGTEHGYTF
TRBJ2-5 | TRBV18 | - | - | TGTGCCAGCTCACTGACGGCAGTACCGACTCAAGAGACCCAGTACTTC | CASSLTAVPTQETQYF
TRBJ2-5 | TRBV7-3 | - | TRBD2 | TGTGCCAGCAGCCTCCTAGCGGGAGTAAGAGAGACCCAGTACTTC | CASSLLAGVRETQYF
TRBJ2-3 | TRBV4-2 | - | TRBD2 | TGTGCCAGCAGCCAAGAACCACTAGCGGTGTACACAGATACGCAGTATTTT | CASSQEPLAVYTDTQYF
TRBJ1-1 | TRBV27 | - | - | TGTGCCAGCAGTTTCCAACAGCATTATGAAGCTTTCTTT | CASSFQQHYEAFF
TRBJ1-1 | TRBV15 | - | - | TGTGCCACCAGCAGGTCACGGACAGAGAACACTGAAGCTTTCTTT | CATSRSRTENTEAFF
TRBJ2-3 | TRBV24-1 | - | - | TGTGCCACCAGTGCCCCCGGGTTGAGCACAGATACGCAGTATTTT | CATSAPGLSTDTQYF
TRBJ1-5 | TRBV9 | once | TRBD1 | TGTGCCAGCACCCGGGACAGCTATAGCAATCAGCCCCAGCATTTT | CASTRDSYSNQPQHF
TRBJ2-2 | TRBV7-3 | - | TRBD2 | TGTGCCAGCAGCCCCGCGGGAGGGATCAACACCGGGGAGCTGTTTTTT | CASSPAGGINTGELFF
TRBJ1-4 | TRBV5-4 | - | TRBD1 | TGTGCCAGCAGCTTGTACACCGGGACAGGGGACGAAAAACTGTTTTTT | CASSLYTGTGDEKLFF
TRBJ2-5 | TRBV2 | - | - | TGTGCCAGCAGTGAAGAGGGCGACAGGTTGGCGGAGACCCAGTACTTC | CASSEEGDRLAETQYF
TRBJ2-2 | TRBV19 | - | - | TGTGCCAGTAGTATAGTTCCCGGGTACGACACCGGGGAGCTGTTTTTT | CASSIVPGYDTGELFF
TRBJ2-2 | TRBV7-3 | once | - | TGTGCCAGCAGCTTACAGTCAGGCCCCGGGGAGCTGTTTTTT | CASSLQSGPGELFF
TRBJ1-2 | TRBV7-9 | - | - | TGTGCCAGCAGCTTGATGAGTACGGGTAACTATGGCTACACCTTC | CASSLMSTGNYGYTF
TRBJ1-1 | TRBV29-1 | - | - | TGCAGCGTTGAAGAATCCCAGTTGAACACTGAAGCTTTCTTT | CSVEESQLNTEAFF
TRBJ2-7 | TRBV7-2 | once | TRBD2 | TGTGCCAGCAGCCCAAGAGGACTAGCGGGGGACTACGAGCAGTACTTC | CASSPRGLAGDYEQYF